The present T cell receptor beta chain was sequenced within a study of response to subunit inactivated influenza vaccine. To note about this clonotype: Antigen specificity is unknown.

CDR1 SGHNT and CDR2 YYREEE come from the germline V gene (reference sequence). The V and J ends lost 0 bases and 12 bases, in that order; junction bases with no gene match: 8. The CDR3 is 14 residues long. Findings and caveats of the study: New T cells are recruited in small numbers by each seasonal influenza vaccination, according to the authors' suggestion.

From the RT-PCR reads, TCRdb called clonotypes with MiXCR, one entry per CDR3 protein. The sample has roughly 570,000 distinct CDR3 sequences, roughly 13% seen once. This chain uses TRBV5-4 with TRBJ2-1; 8 nucleotides align to TRBD2. This TCR was recovered from a man aged 50-60 years who received an inactivated influenza vaccine. The source was PBMCs from blood, collected 40 to 50 days after vaccination. This CDR3 is CASSLDEPTSVQFF. The CDR3 DNA reads TGTGCCAGCAGCTTGGATGAACCGACTAGCGTGCAGTTCTTC.